This TCR beta chain was profiled in a study of blood T cell repertoires in COVID-19. The assay was immunoSEQ multiplex PCR, and TCRdb's table has in-frame clones only and misses some. The sample lists roughly 250,000 clones; approximately 90% were seen once. The ends were cut back, 6 bases at V and 5 bases at J, with 19 bases in the middle. CDR3 length: 15 residues. Germline assignment: CDR1 MDHEN and CDR2 SYDVKM. This clonotype was sampled from a man aged 25 to 40 with acute or convalescent COVID-19. The chain couples TRBV28 to TRBJ1-1, with a tentative D call TRBD1 (6 bases). The sample comprised peripheral blood. The CDR3 is CASRGSLGAETEAFF. CDR3 nucleotides: TGTGCCAGCAGAGGATCACTGGGGGCCGAGACTGAAGCTTTCTTT. Variable domain in full (rest from reference TRBV28 and TRBJ1-1): DVKVTQSSRYLVKRTGEKVFLECVQDMDHENMFWYRQDPGLGLRLIYFSYDVKMKEKGDIPEGYSVSREKKERFSLILESASTNQTSMYLCASRGSLGAETEAFFGQGTRLTVV.